These 27 T cell receptor beta chains share one sample of origin, sequenced in a study of blood T cell repertoires in COVID-19. TCRdb keeps only in-frame clones here, not all; method: immunoSEQ multiplex PCR. The sample lists approximately 290,000 clones, 89% seen once, with around 12% in the top ten. The sequencing input was peripheral blood. The receptors originated from a woman aged 55-69 years with acute or convalescent COVID-19.

This clone was counted only a few times. The chain is built from TRBV28 and TRBJ1-2; 10 positions match TRBD1. V trimming: 1 base; J trimming: 1 base; junction bases outside the gene matches: 3. Germline CDR1 reads MDHEN; CDR2 reads SYDVKM. The CDR3 contains 16 residues. The DNA for the CDR3 is TGTGCCAGCAGTTTATCGGGACAGGGGCTTAACTATGGCTACACCTTC. Amino acids: CASSLSGQGLNYGYTF.

This sequence joins TRBV21-1 and TRBJ1-1. TRBV21-1 is given as a pseudogene. This CDR3 is built from 14 residues. As DNA, the CDR3 is TGTGCCAGCAGCAAAAAGTTTAGACTGACTGAAGCTTTCTTT. Encoded protein: CASSKKFRLTEAFF.

The rearrangement joins TRBV6-5 to TRBJ2-5; 8 bases match TRBD2. Trimming cost V 1 base and J 5 bases; bases outside gene matches: 9. The CDR3 runs 16 residues. CDR1 and CDR2 (germline): MNHEY, SVGAGI. In nucleotides, the CDR3 is TGTGCCAGCAGTTACTTGGGAACGGGAGGGCGGGAGACCCAGTACTTC. Amino acid sequence: CASSYLGTGGRETQYF.

The chain employs TRBV14 and TRBJ1-1; TRBD1 is a possible D gene (5 bases). The CDR3 covers 13 residues. The germline V and J ends were trimmed by 5 bases and 1 base, with 8 bases remaining between them. The V gene's germline CDR1 is SGHDN and CDR2 FVKESK. The CDR3 is CASSEQANTEAFF. CDR3 bases: TGTGCCAGCAGCGAACAGGCGAACACTGAAGCTTTCTTT.

V and J are TRBV19 and TRBJ2-7; 8 nucleotides agree with TRBD2. Trimming at V came to 0 bases and at J to 2 bases, leaving 0 bases not matched to a gene. Germline V gene lookup returns CDR1 LNHDA and CDR2 SQIVND (reference sequence). CDR3 length: 14 residues. CDR3 bases: TGTGCCAGTAGTATAGACGGGGGGGCCTACGAGCAGTACTTC. Residues: CASSIDGGAYEQYF.

V usage is TRBV5-5 and J usage is TRBJ1-1; D not resolved. The CDR3 has 16 amino acids. V was trimmed by 5 bases and J by 0 bases, leaving 17 bases between them. Germline V gives CDR1 SGHKS, CDR2 YYEKEE (reference sequence). CDR3 sequence (DNA): TGTGCCAGCAGACCCAGCGGCAGCCGAGTGAACACTGAAGCTTTCTTT. Protein: CASRPSGSRVNTEAFF.

This clone has a single count. CDR3 region: CASGNSGNEKLFF. The DNA of the CDR3 is TGTGCCAGCGGTAACAGTGGTAATGAAAAACTGTTTTTT. The gene calls are TRBV6-5 and TRBJ1-4; D call uncertain. Trimming shortened V by 8 bases and J by 4 bases, and 11 bases separated the two germline ends. Germline CDR1 is MNHEY and CDR2 is SVGAGI. The CDR3 totals 13 residues.

V usage is TRBV9 and J usage is TRBJ2-7; TRBD1 aligns across 8 bases. This CDR3 is 14 amino acids long. V was clipped by 4 bases and J by 7 bases; unmatched bases: 10. Germline CDR1 and CDR2: SGDLS and YYNGEE. The chain's CDR3 is CASSQRQGSREQYF. The CDR3 DNA reads as TGTGCCAGCAGCCAGAGACAGGGGTCGAGGGAGCAGTACTTC. Using reference TRBV9 and TRBJ2-7 for the parts outside the CDR3, the full variable domain is DSGVTQTPKHLITATGQRVTLRCSPRSGDLSVYWYQQSLDQGLQFLIQYYNGEERAKGNILERFSAQQFPDLHSELNLSSLELGDSALYFCASSQRQGSREQYFGPGTRLTVT.

V gene TRBV30 combines with J gene TRBJ2-5, with 11 bases that match TRBD2. V trimming: 2 bases; J trimming: 4 bases; junction bases outside the gene matches: 3. The CDR3 consists of 14 residues. CDR1 and CDR2 (germline): GTSNPN, SVGIG (reference sequence). This CDR3 reads CAWSRLAGGETQYF. CDR3 coding DNA: TGTGCCTGGAGTAGGCTAGCGGGAGGAGAGACCCAGTACTTC.

The genes are TRBV9 and TRBJ2-7; 9 bases are a match to TRBD1. There are 15 residues in the CDR3. V dropped 3 bases and J dropped 2; count of bases not matched to a gene: 6. Germline CDR1 reads SGDLS; CDR2 reads YYNGEE. The CDR3 loop is CASSGPGQGPYEQYF. Here the CDR3 DNA reads TGTGCCAGCAGCGGGCCGGGACAGGGACCCTACGAGCAGTACTTC.

V gene TRBV6-1 combines with J gene TRBJ1-3; D is ambiguous. The CDR3 contains 17 residues. Trimming removed 4 bases from V and 0 bases from J, with 16 bases in between. Germline V gene sequence: CDR1 MNHNS, CDR2 SASEGT. CDR3 sequence: CASSVNLGTDSGNTIYF. The CDR3 nucleotides are TGTGCCAGCAGTGTGAACCTCGGCACAGACTCTGGAAACACCATATATTTT.

The rearrangement links TRBV11-2 to TRBJ2-1, with D possibly matching TRBD2 (5 bases). This CDR3 comprises 15 residues. The germline V gene has CDR1 SGHAT and CDR2 FQNNGV. V was trimmed by 5 bases and J by 6 bases, leaving 17 bases between them. The CDR3 nucleotides are TGTGCCAGCAGCCGAGGACTCGAGGGATTCAATGAGCAGTTCTTC. This gives the protein CASSRGLEGFNEQFF.

The chain has TRBV5-1 and TRBJ1-2; 9 bases map to TRBD1. CDR3 length: 15 amino acids. The junction had 7 bases not matched to a gene; V was cut back by 4 bases and J by 3 bases. The V gene's germline CDR1 is SGHRS and CDR2 YFSETQ. For the CDR3, the DNA is TGCGCCAGCAGCGACGCGGACAGGGGAGACTATGGCTACACCTTC. Translating gives CASSDADRGDYGYTF.

The V gene is TRBV28, the J gene TRBJ1-3, with 9 bases identical to TRBD1. The trim removed 5 bases at V and 0 bases at J, leaving 11 bases unmatched. Germline CDR1 and CDR2: MDHEN and SYDVKM. CDR3 length: 18 residues. CDR3 coding DNA: TGTGCCAGCAGTCCACACCAGGGACAGGGAAACTCTGGAAACACCATATATTTT. Amino acid sequence: CASSPHQGQGNSGNTIYF.

This chain uses TRBV2 with TRBJ1-3; D gene uncertain. Trimming took off 4 bases at V and 3 bases at J, with 10 bases between the two ends. The CDR3 totals 14 residues. The germline V gene has CDR1 SNHLY and CDR2 FYNNEI. In nucleotides, the CDR3 is TGTGCCAGCAGTGGGCAGGCGTTTGGAAACACCATATATTTT. Residues: CASSGQAFGNTIYF.

V gene TRBV18 combines with J gene TRBJ2-5; weak D call: TRBD1 (5 bases). Germline values: CDR1 KGHSH, CDR2 LQKENI. V lost 0 bases to trimming and J lost 3 bases, with 11 bases between them. The CDR3 runs 15 residues. CDR3 coding DNA: TGTGCCAGCTCACCACCGGGGCAGGTAAAAGAGACCCAGTACTTC. Protein product: CASSPPGQVKETQYF.

This clone appeared a few times. V and J are TRBV7-9 and TRBJ1-2; possible D gene TRBD1, 5 bases. V was cut by 0 bases and J by 3 bases, with 11 bases left in between. Germline-derived CDR1 and CDR2 are SEHNR and FQNEAQ (reference sequence). The CDR3 has 15 amino acids. This CDR3 is CASSLAAGQDYGYTF. The CDR3 DNA is TGTGCCAGCAGCTTAGCGGCAGGGCAGGACTATGGCTACACCTTC.

With respect to this clone: Germline and junction disagree at one end, which may indicate a read error. V and J are TRBV7-7 and TRBJ2-7, with TRBD1 matching over 10 bases. The germline V gene has CDR1 SSHAT and CDR2 FNYEAQ (reference sequence). The length of the CDR3 is 16 residues. The CDR3 loop is CASSLGTGTGVYEQYF. Written as DNA, the CDR3 is TGTGCTAGCAGCTTAGGAACCGGGACAGGGGTCTACGAGCAGTACTTC.

V usage is TRBV29-1 and J usage is TRBJ2-5; 7 bases line up with TRBD1. V was pared by 0 bases and J by 5 bases, with 9 bases of the junction left unmatched. The germline gives CDR1 SQVTM, CDR2 ANQGSEA. The CDR3 covers 15 residues. CDR3 DNA: TGCAGCGTTGAAGATCACAGACAGGGCGGCGAGACCCAGTACTTC. Translation: CSVEDHRQGGETQYF.

This chain links TRBV9 with TRBJ2-3, with TRBD2 identical over 11 bases. This CDR3 spans 15 amino acids. V trimming: 4 bases; J trimming: 7 bases; junction bases outside the gene matches: 8. In germline, CDR1 is SGDLS, CDR2 YYNGEE. CDR3 DNA: TGTGCCAGCAGCACACCTAGCGGGAGGTTGAATACGCAGTATTTT. Its protein product is CASSTPSGRLNTQYF.

The gene calls are TRBV7-9 and TRBJ2-1, with TRBD2 identical over 13 bases. CDR1 and CDR2 (germline): SEHNR, FQNEAQ (reference sequence). The V gene end was trimmed by 3 bases and the J gene end by 7 bases; junction bases not matched to a gene: 3. The CDR3 totals 15 residues. This chain's CDR3 is CASSLTSGGRNEQFF. As DNA, the CDR3 is TGTGCCAGCAGCTTGACTAGCGGGGGGAGGAATGAGCAGTTCTTC.

This clone was detected only once. V gene TRBV30 combines with J gene TRBJ1-2; 8 bases agree with TRBD1. This CDR3 is built from 11 residues. The germline CDR1 and CDR2 sequences are GTSNPN and SVGIG (reference sequence). Losses at the gene ends were 7 bases for V and 3 bases for J; bases not matched to a gene: 1. The CDR3 DNA sequence: TGTGCCTTGGACAGGGACTATGGCTACACCTTC. This gives the protein CALDRDYGYTF.

The chain combines TRBV4-3 with TRBJ1-6; D unclear. Germline V gene data show CDR1 as LGHNA and CDR2 as YSLEER. Trimming shortened V by 4 bases and J by 5 bases, and 12 bases separated the two germline ends. The CDR3 contains 15 residues. CDR3 residues: CASSPRHSNNSPLHF. Here the CDR3 DNA reads TGCGCCAGCAGCCCCCGGCACAGCAATAATTCACCCCTCCACTTT.

V and J are TRBV28 and TRBJ1-6, with D possibly being TRBD1 (6 bases). CDR1 and CDR2 (germline): MDHEN, SYDVKM. The CDR3 runs 16 residues. Trimming stripped 7 bases from V and 6 bases from J, with 19 bases between. The CDR3 bases are TGTGCCAGCACTCTCCCGAGAGGGGGACGTAATTCACCCCTCCACTTT. Translating gives CASTLPRGGRNSPLHF. Complete variable domain (other parts from reference TRBV28 and TRBJ1-6): DVKVTQSSRYLVKRTGEKVFLECVQDMDHENMFWYRQDPGLGLRLIYFSYDVKMKEKGDIPEGYSVSREKKERFSLILESASTNQTSMYLCASTLPRGGRNSPLHFGNGTRLTVT.

This clone was found once. The rearrangement uses TRBV7-2 and TRBJ1-6; D not certain. V shed 2 bases and J shed 4 bases, with 9 bases lying between them. This CDR3 has 15 residues. Germline V gene sequence: CDR1 SGHTA, CDR2 FQGNSA. The CDR3 DNA reads TGTGCCAGCAGCTTAAACACTATTTATAATTCACCCCTCCACTTT. Its protein is CASSLNTIYNSPLHF.

The chain has TRBV5-1 and TRBJ2-3, with 9 nucleotides matching TRBD1. The CDR3 loop spans 16 amino acids. Looked up from germline, CDR1 is SGHRS and CDR2 is YFSETQ. With V trimmed by 3 bases and J by 5 bases, 10 bases remained unmatched. CDR3: CASSSTGTGSGDTQYF. CDR3 in DNA: TGCGCCAGCAGCTCCACCGGGACAGGGTCTGGAGATACGCAGTATTTT.

This clone occurred a few times. This sequence joins TRBV12-3 or TRBV12-4 and TRBJ1-1; weak D call: TRBD1 (6 bases). Trimming cost V 6 bases and J 11 bases, with 16 bases left between them. The length of the CDR3 is 12 residues. CDR3 bases: TGTGCCAGCAGCCTACAGGGTCCAACGGCTTTCTTT. It is translated as CASSLQGPTAFF.